This TCR beta chain comes out of a study of identifying expanded T cells in peripheral blood (dated by TCRdb to about 2019). With respect to the entire study: Technical replicates were generated by sequencing separate aliquots of the same genomic DNA pool, with four replicates compared pairwise. On the study overall, not on this receptor specifically: In all healthy donors, the variance in clone template counts between samples taken roughly two weeks apart rose significantly as total template count increased. It was expected by the authors that biological variance in healthy repertoires might increase further over much longer intervals, such as months to years. The binomial model flagged about 1.2 differentially abundant clones between technical replicates, compared with roughly 17 over about 2 weeks and approximately 18 over roughly 4 weeks. Both the number of clones called differentially abundant and the false-positive rate were significantly reduced by the beta-binomial model across all healthy-donor time intervals.

For CDR1 and CDR2, the germline V gene lists SGHRS and YFSETQ. Spanning cysteine to phenylalanine, the CDR3 consists of 12 amino acids. Only the CDR3 DNA is retained, 36 bases long and in frame from the first base. V loses 3 bases of germline sequence and J loses 6 bases, and the interval between the two ends is 9 bases. During the collection period, no infections or other immune events were recorded for the healthy donors. Blood repertoires from healthy donors were used as a training cohort for calibrating time-dependent variance in a beta-binomial model of differential abundance of T-cell clones. The training cohort was composed of 10 or so healthy donors, 3 female and 7 male. An age range of roughly 25 to 70 years, with an average of about 45 years, was recorded for the donors. Whole blood was collected from each healthy donor at three time points spaced around 2 weeks apart and obtained from a commercial supplier. For immunosequencing, genomic DNA was extracted from whole blood that had not been sorted.

TCRbeta CDR3 regions were profiled by bias-controlled multiplex PCR amplification of genomic DNA with the immunoSEQ Assay. Per the original workflow: To quantify the absolute abundance of each unique TCRbeta CDR3 region, the sequences were collapsed and filtered. Two models were used to test differential abundance: a binomial model (Fisher-equivalent) and a beta-binomial model that adds time-dependent variance fitted from healthy donors. Clones with fewer than 5 combined templates were removed, and differential abundance was called for clones with a Benjamini-Hochberg FDR below 0.01. Beta-binomial variance was modeled as a function of total template count across the two samples using the form v = (b*log(k)+a)^2. TCRdb obtained this table from immuneACCESS and retained in-frame rearrangements with V and J assigned. These tables miss some clones; where compared with another copy, unresolved V genes account for less than half of the shortfall, and the remainder is unexplained. Clone size and the V and J calls come from that table; the DNA yielded D and trimming. This sample comprises tens of thousands of clones, about 80% of them detected only once. The biggest ten clones account for about a fifth of the sample.

On this clone itself: Its antigen remains undetermined. No quality values exist for individual bases; no much larger clone is one base distant.

The clonotype originates from a person aged 18 to 69 in good health. Sequencing was performed on blood. The chain was built from TRBV5-1 and TRBJ1-1; the D gene is possibly TRBD1, with 6 bases matching. The CDR3 protein: CASSSGAPEAFF. The base sequence is TGCGCCAGCAGCTCGGGGGCGCCTGAAGCTTTCTTT.